What follows are 14 T cell receptor beta chains derived from one specimen sequenced in a study of blood T cell repertoires in COVID-19 (dated by TCRdb to the early 2020s). The library came from the immunoSEQ multiplex PCR assay. Here the immuneACCESS table is served through TCRdb, limited to in-frame sequences with V and J called. Missing clones are a known gap in these copies; in checked studies unresolved V genes cover under half, and the rest lacks a known reason. The sample includes more than 200,000 clones, with approximately 78% observed a single time. Jointly, the top ten make up around 8% of the sample. Sequenced input: peripheral blood. These receptor sequences come from a woman older than 75 with COVID-19, enrolled during active disease.

The rearrangement uses TRBV6-5 and TRBJ2-6; 7 bases map to TRBD1. The trim removed 7 bases at V and 2 bases at J, leaving 2 bases unmatched. Germline lookup yields CDR1 MNHEY and CDR2 SVGAGI. This CDR3 has 14 residues. Here the CDR3 DNA reads TGTGCCAGCACCGACAGGGCTGGGGCCAACGTCCTGACTTTC. Protein sequence: CASTDRAGANVLTF.

This clone was detected only a few times. The gene calls are TRBV7-2 and TRBJ1-5; 9 positions agree with TRBD1. The CDR3 totals 15 residues. The ends lost 4 bases at V and 5 bases at J; junction bases unmatched: 6. Looked up from germline, CDR1 is SGHTA and CDR2 is FQGNSA. The CDR3 coding sequence is TGTGCCAGCAGCTATTCGGGACAGGGATATCAGCCCCAGCATTTT. It specifies CASSYSGQGYQPQHF.

A single count supports this clone. The gene calls are TRBV6-5 and TRBJ2-6; TRBD2 is a possible D gene (5 bases). Trimming removed 5 bases at V and 2 bases at J, with 10 bases between. There are 15 residues in the CDR3. Germline CDR1 and CDR2: MNHEY and SVGAGI. This chain's CDR3 is CASSQRLTGANVLTF. The CDR3 DNA reads as TGTGCCAGCAGTCAACGACTAACTGGGGCCAACGTCCTGACTTTC.

V usage is TRBV3-1 (or the pseudogene TRBV3-2) and J usage is TRBJ1-2, with D hard to call. With 1 base removed from V and 5 bases from J, the gap between germline ends came to 14 bases. Germline loops: CDR1 LGHDT, CDR2 YNNKEL (reference sequence). The CDR3 contains 15 residues. The CDR3 region is CASSQGSGFGYGYTF. In nucleotides, the CDR3 is TGTGCCAGCAGCCAAGGTTCCGGGTTCGGGTATGGCTACACCTTC.

The rearrangement uses TRBV11-3 and TRBJ2-1, with 8 bases matching TRBD2. The CDR3 contains 15 residues. V was clipped by 5 bases and J by 8 bases; unmatched bases: 11. From germline, CDR1 is SGHNT and CDR2 YENEEA. CDR3 nucleotide sequence: TGTGCCAGCAGCCCTACTAGCGGAGGGCGGGATGAGCAGTTCTTC. The encoded protein is CASSPTSGGRDEQFF. The whole variable domain, filled in from reference TRBV11-3 and TRBJ2-1, reads EAGVVQSPRYKIIEKKQPVAFWCNPISGHNTLYWYLQNLGQGPELLIRYENEEAVDDSQLPKDRFSAERLKGVDSTLKIQPAELGDSAVYLCASSPTSGGRDEQFFGPGTRLTVL.

This clone appeared a few times. The J gene is TRBJ1-1, the V gene TRBV27; TRBD1 agrees at 9 bases. V lost 6 bases and J lost 10; bases outside the gene matches: 9. CDR1 and CDR2 from the germline V gene are MNHEY and SMNVEV (reference sequence). CDR3 size: 13 residues. The CDR3 here is CASSNRGQRGAFF. The CDR3 DNA is TGTGCCAGCAGCAACAGGGGGCAGCGGGGAGCTTTCTTT.

The chain is built from TRBV20-1 and TRBJ1-1; D unclear. With 3 bases removed from V and 7 bases from J, the gap between germline ends came to 9 bases. Looked up from germline, CDR1 is DFQATT and CDR2 is SNEGSKA (reference sequence). This CDR3 has 11 amino acids. The CDR3 DNA reads as TGCAGTGCTAGGGTCTTGAGTGAAGCTTTCTTT. Protein: CSARVLSEAFF.

The V and J genes are TRBV6-5 and TRBJ1-2; possible D gene TRBD1, 6 bases. This CDR3 region has 13 residues. V was cut by 5 bases and J by 4 bases, with 11 bases left in between. Germline assignment: CDR1 MNHEY and CDR2 SVGAGI. CDR3: CASSTGLGYGYTF. In nucleotides, the CDR3 is TGTGCCAGCAGTACAGGGTTGGGCTATGGCTACACCTTC.

The genes are TRBV6-6 and TRBJ2-2; D gene uncertain. CDR1 and CDR2 from the germline V gene are MNHNY and SVGAGI (reference sequence). V lost 7 bases and J 0 bases, leaving 6 bases between the germline ends. The CDR3 covers 13 residues. This CDR3 is CASNPANTGELFF. CDR3 DNA: TGTGCCAGCAACCCAGCGAACACCGGGGAGCTGTTTTTT.

The V gene is TRBV4-3, the J gene TRBJ2-1; TRBD2 matches 13 bases. V dropped 5 bases and J dropped 0; count of bases not matched to a gene: 1. Germline-derived CDR1 and CDR2 are LGHNA and YSLEER. This CDR3 contains 16 residues. The DNA of the CDR3 is TGCGCCAGCAGCAGGACTAGCGGGAGCTCCTACAATGAGCAGTTCTTC. Translated: CASSRTSGSSYNEQFF.

The chain combines TRBV15 with TRBJ2-5, with TRBD2 identical over 8 bases. Germline values: CDR1 LNHNV, CDR2 YYDKDF (reference sequence). The CDR3 has 19 amino acids. V dropped 2 bases and J dropped 0; count of bases not matched to a gene: 14. The CDR3 DNA sequence: TGTGCCACCAGCAGACAAGCCGGGACTAGAAGGAGGAACCAAGAGACCCAGTACTTC. As protein: CATSRQAGTRRRNQETQYF.

This chain uses TRBV10-3 with TRBJ1-2; the match to TRBD1 covers 8 bases. The CDR3 has 13 residues. Trimming took 7 bases from V and 8 from J; bases not matched to a gene: 9. CDR1 ENHRY and CDR2 SYGVKD come from the germline V gene. The CDR3 region has the DNA TGTGCCATCAACGGACAGGGACAATTCGGCTACACCTTC. This sequence encodes CAINGQGQFGYTF.

In regard to this clone: No DNA is shown, since the ends of the CDR3 on it are uncertain; the CDR3 is the one TCRdb lists. The chain links TRBV6-5 to TRBJ2-1; TRBD2 reflects the table's D call only, with no check against the DNA. CDR1 is MNHEY, CDR2 SVGAGI, per germline. Both ends counted, the CDR3 spans 15 residues. This chain's CDR3 is CASSTSAGRTNEQFF.

The chain joins TRBV19 to TRBJ2-3; TRBD2 matches 7 bases. This CDR3 comprises 14 residues. The V gene end was trimmed by 4 bases and the J gene end by 4 bases; junction bases not matched to a gene: 5. Germline V gene lookup returns CDR1 LNHDA and CDR2 SQIVND (reference sequence). CDR3 in amino acids: CASSRERGSDTQYF. As DNA, the CDR3 is TGTGCCAGTAGTAGAGAGCGGGGATCAGATACGCAGTATTTT. Supplemented by reference TRBV19 and TRBJ2-3, the full variable domain reads DGGITQSPKYLFRKEGQNVTLSCEQNLNHDAMYWYRQDPGQGLRLIYYSQIVNDFQKGDIAEGYSVSREKKESFPLTVTSAQKNPTAFYLCASSRERGSDTQYFGPGTRLTVL.